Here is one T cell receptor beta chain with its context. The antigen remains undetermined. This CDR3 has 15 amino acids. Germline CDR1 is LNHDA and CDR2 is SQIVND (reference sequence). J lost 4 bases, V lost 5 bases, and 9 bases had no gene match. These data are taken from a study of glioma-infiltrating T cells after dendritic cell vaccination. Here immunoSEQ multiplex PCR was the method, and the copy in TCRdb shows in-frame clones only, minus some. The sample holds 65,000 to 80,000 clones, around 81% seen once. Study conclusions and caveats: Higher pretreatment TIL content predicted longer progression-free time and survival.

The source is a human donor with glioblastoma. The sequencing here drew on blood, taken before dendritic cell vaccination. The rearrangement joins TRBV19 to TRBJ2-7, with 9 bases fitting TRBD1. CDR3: CASSPRQGDTYEQYF. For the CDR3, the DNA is TGTGCCAGTAGTCCCAGACAGGGGGACACGTACGAGCAGTACTTC.